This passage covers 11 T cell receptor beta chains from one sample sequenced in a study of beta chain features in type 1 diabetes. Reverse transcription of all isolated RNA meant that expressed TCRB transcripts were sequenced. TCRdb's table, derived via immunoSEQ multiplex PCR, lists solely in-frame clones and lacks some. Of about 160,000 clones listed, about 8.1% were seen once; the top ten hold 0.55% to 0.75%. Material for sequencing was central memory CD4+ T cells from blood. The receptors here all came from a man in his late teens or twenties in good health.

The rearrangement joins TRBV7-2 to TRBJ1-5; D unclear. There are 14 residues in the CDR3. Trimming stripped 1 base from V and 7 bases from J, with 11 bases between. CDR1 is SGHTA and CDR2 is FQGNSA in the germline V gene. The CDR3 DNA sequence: TGTGCCAGCAGCTTAGGAGGAGAAAGGCAGCCCCAGCATTTT. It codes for CASSLGGERQPQHF. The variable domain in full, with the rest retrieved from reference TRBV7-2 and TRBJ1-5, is GAGVSQSPSNKVTEKGKDVELRCDPISGHTALYWYRQSLGQGLEFLIYFQGNSAPDKSGLPSDRFSAERTGGSVSTLTIQRTQQEDSAVYLCASSLGGERQPQHFGDGTRLSIL.

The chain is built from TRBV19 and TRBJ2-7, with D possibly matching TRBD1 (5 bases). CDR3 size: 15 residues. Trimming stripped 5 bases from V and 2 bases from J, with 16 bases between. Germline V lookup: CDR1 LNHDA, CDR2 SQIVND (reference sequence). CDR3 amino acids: CASSPDRTSTYEQYF. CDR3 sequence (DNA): TGTGCCAGTAGTCCTGACAGAACTTCAACCTACGAGCAGTACTTC.

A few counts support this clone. The CDR3 loop reads CASSFHSGQETQYF. Here the CDR3 DNA reads TGTGCCAGCAGTTTTCATAGCGGGCAAGAGACCCAGTACTTC. This chain links TRBV7-3 with TRBJ2-5; TRBD2 aligns across 7 bases. After removal of 6 bases from V and 2 bases from J, the junction contained 6 bases not matched to a gene. The CDR3 runs 14 residues. Germline V gives CDR1 SGHTA, CDR2 FQGTGA.

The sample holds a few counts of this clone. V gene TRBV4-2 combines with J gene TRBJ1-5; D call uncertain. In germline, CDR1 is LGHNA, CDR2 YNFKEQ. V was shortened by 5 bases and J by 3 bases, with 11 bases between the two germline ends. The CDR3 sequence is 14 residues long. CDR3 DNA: TGTGCCAGCAGCTTGAACAGAATCAATCAGCCCCAGCATTTT. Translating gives CASSLNRINQPQHF.

The CDR3 region is CASSISGGANSGNTIYF. As DNA, the CDR3 is TGTGCCAGCAGTATTAGTGGGGGGGCTAACTCTGGAAACACCATATATTTT. The J gene is TRBJ1-3, the V gene TRBV9; a weak D match, TRBD1 (6 bases). The CDR3 is 17 residues long. CDR1 is SGDLS and CDR2 is YYNGEE in the germline V gene. Trimming cost V 5 bases and J 0 bases, with 18 bases left between them.

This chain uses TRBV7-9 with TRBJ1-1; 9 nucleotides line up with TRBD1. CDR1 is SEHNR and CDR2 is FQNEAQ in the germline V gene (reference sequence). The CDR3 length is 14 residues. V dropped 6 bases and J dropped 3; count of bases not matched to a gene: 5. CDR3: CASSAGQGYTEAFF. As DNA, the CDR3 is TGTGCCAGCAGTGCGGGACAGGGATACACTGAAGCTTTCTTT.

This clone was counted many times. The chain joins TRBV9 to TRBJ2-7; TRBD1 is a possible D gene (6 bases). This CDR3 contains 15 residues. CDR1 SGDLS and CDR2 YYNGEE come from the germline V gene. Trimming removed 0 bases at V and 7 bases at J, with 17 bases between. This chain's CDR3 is CASSVDWAGAGEQYF. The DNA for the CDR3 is TGTGCCAGCAGCGTAGATTGGGCAGGGGCTGGGGAGCAGTACTTC.

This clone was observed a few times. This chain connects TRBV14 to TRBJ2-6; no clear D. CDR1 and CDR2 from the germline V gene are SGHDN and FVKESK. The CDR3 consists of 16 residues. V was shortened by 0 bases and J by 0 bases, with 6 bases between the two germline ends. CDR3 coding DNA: TGTGCCAGCAGCCAAGACTCGAGCTCTGGGGCCAACGTCCTGACTTTC. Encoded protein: CASSQDSSSGANVLTF.

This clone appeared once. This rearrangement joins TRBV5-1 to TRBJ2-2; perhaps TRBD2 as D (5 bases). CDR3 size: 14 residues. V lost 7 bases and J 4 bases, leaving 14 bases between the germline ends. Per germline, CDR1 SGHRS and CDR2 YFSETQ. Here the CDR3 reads CASRPGSGTGELFF. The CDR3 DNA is TGCGCCAGCCGCCCGGGGTCGGGCACCGGGGAGCTGTTTTTT.

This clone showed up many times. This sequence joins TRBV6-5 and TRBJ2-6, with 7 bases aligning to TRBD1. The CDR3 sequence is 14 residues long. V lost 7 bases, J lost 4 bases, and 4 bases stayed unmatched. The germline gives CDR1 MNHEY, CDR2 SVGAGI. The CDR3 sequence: CASKTGAGANVLTF. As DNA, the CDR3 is TGTGCCAGCAAAACAGGGGCCGGGGCCAACGTCCTGACTTTC.

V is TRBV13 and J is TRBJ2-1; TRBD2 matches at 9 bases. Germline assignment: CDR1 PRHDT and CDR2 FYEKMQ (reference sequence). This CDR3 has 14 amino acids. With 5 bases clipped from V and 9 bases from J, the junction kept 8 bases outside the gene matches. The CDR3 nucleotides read TGTGCCAGCAGCCCGCAGCTAGCGGGAACTGAGCAGTTCTTC. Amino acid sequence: CASSPQLAGTEQFF.